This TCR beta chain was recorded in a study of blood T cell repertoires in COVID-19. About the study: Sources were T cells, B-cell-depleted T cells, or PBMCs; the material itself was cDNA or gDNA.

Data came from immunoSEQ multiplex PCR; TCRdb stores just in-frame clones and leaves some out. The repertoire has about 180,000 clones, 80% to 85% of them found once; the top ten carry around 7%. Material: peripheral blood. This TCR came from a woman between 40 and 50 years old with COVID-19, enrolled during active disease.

Here the CDR3 DNA reads TGTGCCAGCAGCGACCCTTCCGGGGGGCACAATGAGCAGTTCTTC. Protein sequence: CASSDPSGGHNEQFF. The chain is built from TRBV6-2 or TRBV6-3 and TRBJ2-1; a weak D match, TRBD2 (7 bases). V was shortened by 6 bases and J by 5 bases, with 17 bases between the two germline ends. Germline V CDR1 and CDR2: MNHEY, SVGEGT. CDR3 length: 15 amino acids.